Shown below are 8 T cell receptor beta chains from a single sample sequenced in a study of blood T cell repertoires in COVID-19 (dated by TCRdb to the early 2020s). Libraries were made using the immunoSEQ multiplex PCR assay. Sourced from immuneACCESS, this table was stored by TCRdb with only in-frame sequences that have V and J called. A share of the clones is absent; for the studies checked, an unresolved V gene accounts for under half, and the remainder has no known explanation. The sample has roughly 220,000 clones on record, 80% to 85% of them singletons. Together, the top ten hold around 2% of the sample. The sample comprised peripheral blood. These receptors were collected from a woman in her fifties or sixties with acute or convalescent COVID-19.

The chain recombines TRBV28 with TRBJ2-5; D gene uncertain. Trimming pared 7 bases from V and 1 base from J, leaving 16 bases between. Germline V gene sequence: CDR1 MDHEN, CDR2 SYDVKM. The CDR3 is made up of 15 amino acids. The CDR3 coding sequence is TGTGCCAGCACCGATTCCTACGAGTTCCAAGAGACCCAGTACTTC. Encoded protein: CASTDSYEFQETQYF. Full variable domain (outside the CDR3, taken from reference TRBV28 and TRBJ2-5): DVKVTQSSRYLVKRTGEKVFLECVQDMDHENMFWYRQDPGLGLRLIYFSYDVKMKEKGDIPEGYSVSREKKERFSLILESASTNQTSMYLCASTDSYEFQETQYFGPGTRLLVL.

The rearrangement links TRBV5-4 to TRBJ2-6; possible D gene TRBD1, 6 bases. Germline values: CDR1 SGHNT, CDR2 YYREEE (reference sequence). V was pared by 1 base and J by 4 bases, with 9 bases between. The CDR3 covers 15 residues. In DNA form, the CDR3 reads TGTGCCAGCAGCTTGACAGGGTTCGGGGCCAACGTCCTGACTTTC. This sequence encodes CASSLTGFGANVLTF.

Here the CDR3 reads CASSPRGAKLFF. The CDR3 nucleotides read TGTGCCAGCAGCCCCAGGGGTGCAAAACTGTTTTTT. The genes are TRBV28 and TRBJ1-4; D perhaps matches TRBD1 (6 bases). The V gene's germline CDR1 is MDHEN and CDR2 SYDVKM. This CDR3 contains 12 residues. V gave up 6 bases and J gave up 10 bases, with 12 bases separating them.

This clone was recorded only once. The chain uses TRBV19 and TRBJ2-7, with D unresolved. Looked up from germline, CDR1 is LNHDA and CDR2 is SQIVND (reference sequence). Trimming pared 3 bases from V and 7 bases from J, leaving 13 bases between. The CDR3 loop spans 13 amino acids. For the CDR3, the DNA is TGTGCCAGTAGTATCTCAAACAGAGCAGAGCAGTACTTC. Its protein product is CASSISNRAEQYF. Variable domain in full (rest from reference TRBV19 and TRBJ2-7): DGGITQSPKYLFRKEGQNVTLSCEQNLNHDAMYWYRQDPGQGLRLIYYSQIVNDFQKGDIAEGYSVSREKKESFPLTVTSAQKNPTAFYLCASSISNRAEQYFGPGTRLTVT.

The chain recombines TRBV2 with TRBJ2-7, with TRBD2 identical over 10 bases. This CDR3 region has 13 residues. V shed 4 bases and J 3 bases; nucleotides not matched to a gene: 0. Looked up from germline, CDR1 is SNHLY and CDR2 is FYNNEI. The CDR3 DNA sequence: TGTGCCAGCAGTGTAGCGGGGGGCTACGAGCAGTACTTC. It codes for CASSVAGGYEQYF.

This clone has just one count. This rearrangement joins TRBV7-2 to TRBJ2-1; 13 nucleotides agree with TRBD2. V was pared by 2 bases and J by 7 bases, with 5 bases of the junction left unmatched. Germline CDR1 is SGHTA and CDR2 is FQGNSA. The CDR3 runs 16 residues. Here the CDR3 DNA reads TGTGCCAGCAGCTTACAACTAGCGGGGGGGCTGAATGAGCAGTTCTTC. Translated, it gives CASSLQLAGGLNEQFF.

This clone was counted at least ten times. The chain combines TRBV7-2 with TRBJ1-3; the D is unclear. CDR3 length: 18 amino acids. Trimming took 4 bases from V and 0 from J, leaving 19 bases between them. Per the germline V gene, CDR1 is SGHTA and CDR2 is FQGNSA. CDR3: CASSSARLGRGSGNTIYF. The CDR3 nucleotides read TGTGCCAGCAGCTCGGCCAGACTCGGACGGGGCTCTGGAAACACCATATATTTT.

The genes are TRBV7-2 and TRBJ1-1, with 8 bases fitting TRBD1. V dropped 3 bases and J dropped 5; count of bases not matched to a gene: 8. Germline assignment: CDR1 SGHTA and CDR2 FQGNSA. This CDR3 region has 15 residues. CDR3 in DNA: TGTGCCAGCAGCTTGGCAGGGGGCGTGGGTACTGAAGCTTTCTTT. Translating it yields CASSLAGGVGTEAFF.